This T cell receptor beta chain was sequenced in a study of CD8+CD57+ T cells in acquired aplastic anemia. By flow cytometry, patients selected for sequencing had shown an expansion of CD8+CD57+ cells. CDR3 and TCR beta VDJ profiling relied on genomic DNA as the template. TCRdb redid the calling of the reads with MiXCR, one entry per CDR3 protein. The table has about half a million distinct CDR3 sequences, under 40% seen once. The CDR3 runs to 16 residues. Germline CDR1 reads KGHDR; CDR2 reads SFDVKD. Trimming shortened V by 6 bases and J by 2 bases, and 16 bases separated the two germline ends. The TCR sequence derives from a human donor with aplastic anemia. What was sequenced was sorted CD4+, CD8+, or CD8+CD57+ T cells (not recorded which) from PBMCs. The rearrangement joins TRBV24-1 to TRBJ1-5; D uncertain. The CDR3 DNA reads TGTGCCACCAGTTCGAGGTGGGGAGGAGGCAATCAGCCCCAGCATTTT. Translated, it gives CATSSRWGGGNQPQHF.